One and the same sample provided the 7 T cell receptor beta chains below, sequenced in a study of blood T cell repertoires in COVID-19. Sequencing was performed with immunoSEQ multiplex PCR; in TCRdb, only in-frame clones are kept and a portion is missing. The data hold about 670,000 clones, with approximately 90% observed a single time. The sample comprised peripheral blood. These TCRs come from a woman aged 18-29 years with acute or convalescent COVID-19.

This sequence joins TRBV28 and TRBJ1-5; no reliable D call. This CDR3 has 12 amino acids. CDR1 MDHEN and CDR2 SYDVKM come from the germline V gene. Trimming took 6 bases from V and 3 from J, leaving 6 bases between them. The CDR3 bases are TGTGCCAGCAGCCCCAACAATCAGCCCCAGCATTTT. Its translation is CASSPNNQPQHF.

V is TRBV7-2 and J is TRBJ2-5, with 11 bases lining up with TRBD2. The CDR3 runs to 16 residues. J was trimmed by 4 bases and V by 1 base; bases with no gene match: 5. Germline V gene data show CDR1 as SGHTA and CDR2 as FQGNSA. CDR3 loop: CASSLGLAGGGETQYF. CDR3 sequence (DNA): TGTGCCAGCAGCTTAGGTCTAGCGGGGGGCGGAGAGACCCAGTACTTC.

The V gene is TRBV7-8, the J gene TRBJ1-5; D perhaps matches TRBD1 (6 bases). Between the trimmed V and J ends, which lost 6 bases and 4 bases, there was a span of 13 bases. The germline gives CDR1 SGHVS, CDR2 FQNEAQ. This CDR3 has 14 residues. CDR3 DNA sequence: TGTGCCAGCAGTTTTATAAGGGGGAATCAGCCCCAGCATTTT. Protein product: CASSFIRGNQPQHF.

V is TRBV5-4 and J is TRBJ2-7; D may be TRBD2 (5 bases). CDR1 is SGHNT and CDR2 is YYREEE in the germline V gene (reference sequence). V was trimmed by 4 bases and J by 3 bases, leaving 14 bases between them. The CDR3 sequence is 14 residues long. CDR3 bases: TGTGCCAGCAGCCCGCCGGGAAACTTCTACGAGCAGTACTTC. Residues: CASSPPGNFYEQYF. Complete variable domain (other parts from reference TRBV5-4 and TRBJ2-7): ETGVTQSPTHLIKTRGQQVTLRCSSQSGHNTVSWYQQALGQGPQFIFQYYREEENGRGNFPPRFSGLQFPNYSSELNVNALELDDSALYLCASSPPGNFYEQYFGPGTRLTVT.

This sequence joins TRBV6-5 and TRBJ2-2, with a possible D match to TRBD2 (5 bases). V was shortened by 2 bases and J by 5 bases, with 12 bases between the two germline ends. This CDR3 region has 15 residues. The V gene's germline CDR1 is MNHEY and CDR2 SVGAGI. CDR3 nucleotide sequence: TGTGCCAGCAGTTACGTGGGAGCCTCAACCGGGGAGCTGTTTTTT. It encodes CASSYVGASTGELFF.

The chain combines TRBV11-2 with TRBJ1-5; no clear D. The CDR3 runs to 16 residues. V dropped 1 base and J dropped 1 base, with 11 bases sitting between them. Germline V gene lookup returns CDR1 SGHAT and CDR2 FQNNGV. The CDR3 is CASSLASGLSNQPQHF. For the CDR3, the DNA is TGTGCCAGCAGCTTAGCATCGGGGTTGAGCAATCAGCCCCAGCATTTT.

The chain carries TRBV7-8 and TRBJ2-7; maybe TRBD1 (5 bases). The CDR3 has 12 residues. With 5 bases removed from V and 3 bases from J, the gap between germline ends came to 8 bases. Germline loops: CDR1 SGHVS, CDR2 FQNEAQ. CDR3 DNA: TGTGCCAGCAGCGTAAGGGGCTACGAGCAGTACTTC. This translates into CASSVRGYEQYF. The full variable domain, its missing parts supplied by reference TRBV7-8 and TRBJ2-7, is GAGVSQSPRYKVAKRGQDVALRCDPISGHVSLFWYQQALGQGPEFLTYFQNEAQLDKSGLPSDRFFAERPEGSVSTLKIQRTQQEDSAVYLCASSVRGYEQYFGPGTRLTVT.